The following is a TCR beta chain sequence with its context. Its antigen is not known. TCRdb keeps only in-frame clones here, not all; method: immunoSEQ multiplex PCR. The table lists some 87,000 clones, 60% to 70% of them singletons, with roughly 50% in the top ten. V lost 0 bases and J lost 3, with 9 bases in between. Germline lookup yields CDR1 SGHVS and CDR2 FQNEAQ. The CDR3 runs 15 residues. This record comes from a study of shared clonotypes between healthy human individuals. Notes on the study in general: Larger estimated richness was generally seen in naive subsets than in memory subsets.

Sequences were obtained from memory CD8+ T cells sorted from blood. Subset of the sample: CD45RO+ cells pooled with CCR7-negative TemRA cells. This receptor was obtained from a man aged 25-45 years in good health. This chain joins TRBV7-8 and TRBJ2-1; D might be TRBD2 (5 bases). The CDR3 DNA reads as TGTGCCAGCAGCTTAGCGCGGGCCGTCTACAATGAGCAGTTCTTC. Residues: CASSLARAVYNEQFF.